The source of this TCR beta chain is a study of T cell repertoires in cytomegalovirus infection. MiXCR, applied by TCRdb to the reads, yields one record per CDR3 protein. Of around 77,000 distinct CDR3 sequences in the sample, roughly 20% were seen once. Losses at the gene ends were 6 bases for V and 2 bases for J; bases not matched to a gene: 5. The CDR3 totals 15 residues. Points on this clonotype: Its antigen is currently unknown.

The sequence came from a human donor in good health (CMV status not recorded). Some clones in this sample may be carry-over from other donors' samples. The sequencing here drew on CD8+ T cells from cultured PBMCs, taken from culture after CMV antigen stimulation. The genes are TRBV12-3 or TRBV12-4 and TRBJ2-1, with TRBD1 matching over 9 bases. The CDR3: CASSYGQGTYNEQFF. The CDR3 nucleotides read TGTGCCAGCAGCTATGGACAGGGGACCTACAATGAGCAGTTCTTC.